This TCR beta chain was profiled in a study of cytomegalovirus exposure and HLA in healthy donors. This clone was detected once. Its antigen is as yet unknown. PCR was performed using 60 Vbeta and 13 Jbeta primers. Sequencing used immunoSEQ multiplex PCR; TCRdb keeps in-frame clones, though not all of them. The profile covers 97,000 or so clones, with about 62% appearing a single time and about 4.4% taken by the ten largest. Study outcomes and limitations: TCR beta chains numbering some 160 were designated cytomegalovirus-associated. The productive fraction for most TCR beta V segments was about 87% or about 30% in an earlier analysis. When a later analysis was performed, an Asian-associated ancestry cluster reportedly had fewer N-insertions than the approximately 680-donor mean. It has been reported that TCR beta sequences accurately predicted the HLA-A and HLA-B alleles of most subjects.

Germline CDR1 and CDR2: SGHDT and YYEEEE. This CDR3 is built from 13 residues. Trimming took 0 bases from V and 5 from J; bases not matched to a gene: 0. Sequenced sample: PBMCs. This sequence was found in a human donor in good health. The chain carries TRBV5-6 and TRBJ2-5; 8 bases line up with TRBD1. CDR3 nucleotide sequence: TGTGCCAGCAGCTTGGACAGGGGGGAGACCCAGTACTTC. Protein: CASSLDRGETQYF.